This TCR beta chain was sequenced for a study of T-cell memory formation after mild COVID-19. Whole-study results and caveats: Pre-infection memory carried some responding clones, suggesting that cross-reactive memory joined.

Constant-segment-primed 5'RACE gave TCR alpha and TCR beta cDNA libraries with sample barcodes and UMIs. One entry per CDR3 protein, called by TCRdb with MiXCR from the 5' RACE reads. The repertoire holds about 400,000 distinct CDR3 sequences, around 15% seen once, with under 25% in the top ten. This clonotype showed up just a few times. No antigen is known for it. The CDR3 runs to 15 residues. Per germline, CDR1 SGHVS and CDR2 FNYEAQ. V lost 1 base and J 5 bases, leaving 14 bases between the germline ends. The chain joins TRBV7-6 to TRBJ1-2; maybe TRBD1 (6 bases). The sequencing input was PBMCs or a T cell subset sorted from them (not recorded which). This TCR was recovered from a man in his late teens or twenties who had mild COVID-19 (a few samples of this study predate the infection). Cell type and time point are not known. The CDR3 nucleotides read TGTGCCAGCAGCTTAGAGGGGGGCGTTGGTTATGGCTACACCTTC. This encodes CASSLEGGVGYGYTF.